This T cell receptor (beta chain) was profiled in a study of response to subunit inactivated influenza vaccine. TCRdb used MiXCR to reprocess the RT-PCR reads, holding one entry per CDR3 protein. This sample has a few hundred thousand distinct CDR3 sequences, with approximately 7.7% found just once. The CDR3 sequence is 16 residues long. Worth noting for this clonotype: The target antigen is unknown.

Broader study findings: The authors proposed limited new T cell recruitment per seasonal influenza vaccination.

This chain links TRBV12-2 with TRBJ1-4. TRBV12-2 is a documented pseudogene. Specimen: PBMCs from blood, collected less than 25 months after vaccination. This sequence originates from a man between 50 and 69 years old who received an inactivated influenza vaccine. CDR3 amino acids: CASRLTTGRQNEKLFF. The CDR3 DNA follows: TGTGCAAGTCGCTTAACCACCGGCAGGCAGAATGAAAAACTGTTTTTT.